Listed below are T cell receptor beta chains from one sample, sequenced in a study. TCRdb independently ran MiXCR on the 5' RACE reads; one entry per CDR3 protein. This table holds 53,000 or so distinct CDR3 sequences, about 24% found once. The sequencing input was tumor-infiltrating naive CD4+ T cells sorted from the breast tumor. These receptors were obtained from a female donor with breast cancer. Both conserved end residues are trimmed from each CDR3.

CDR3aa: ASSLGSIETQY
v_gene: TRBV5-1

CDR3aa: ASLIAGGPGETQY
v_gene: TRBV5-5

CDR3aa: SAPHYTSGTQY
v_gene: TRBV20-1

CDR3aa: ASSQGSGTGEGYT
v_gene: TRBV4-3

CDR3aa: ASSLIPGTDTQY
v_gene: TRBV5-1

CDR3aa: ASSSIVRTWGGYT
v_gene: TRBV28

CDR3aa: ASSNGLAGNNEQF
v_gene: TRBV6-4

CDR3aa: ASSQLRTGVADTQY
v_gene: TRBV4-2

CDR3aa: ASSYGLETQY
v_gene: TRBV12-3/TRBV12-4

CDR3aa: ASSQDVRSSGNTIY
v_gene: TRBV3-1

CDR3aa: SASPTLQAEGETQY
v_gene: TRBV20-1

CDR3aa: ASSRGQGVVGYT
v_gene: TRBV6-5

CDR3aa: ATSDETGDGYT
v_gene: TRBV24-1

CDR3aa: ASSLVSVVPTGELF
v_gene: TRBV5-1

CDR3aa: SVRAGTQETQY
v_gene: TRBV29-1

CDR3aa: ASSFTRDTYGYT
v_gene: TRBV2

CDR3aa: ASSLMGQVGSPLH
v_gene: TRBV5-1

CDR3aa: SAFASGRATDTQY
v_gene: TRBV20-1

CDR3aa: ASSLDRTYEQY
v_gene: TRBV7-3

CDR3aa: SAARNYNSPLH
v_gene: TRBV20-1

CDR3aa: ASSRTSGYEQF
v_gene: TRBV7-3

CDR3aa: ASSDLGLAPDTQY
v_gene: TRBV18

CDR3aa: ASGREETQY
v_gene: TRBV7-2

CDR3aa: ASSREAQNNEQF
v_gene: TRBV12-3/TRBV12-4

CDR3aa: ASSRLSSTDTQY
v_gene: TRBV7-3

CDR3aa: ASSSVHLAGGYT
v_gene: TRBV5-1

CDR3aa: SARDSRSYNEQF
v_gene: TRBV20-1

CDR3aa: ASSPGQGISSGANVLT
v_gene: TRBV18

CDR3aa: SARLADQNIQY
v_gene: TRBV20-1

CDR3aa: ASSRDGGQGHYGYT
v_gene: TRBV7-9

CDR3aa: ASSDGQDYNEQF
v_gene: TRBV5-1